This T cell receptor (beta chain) was recorded in a study of response to subunit inactivated influenza vaccine. This clonotype appeared a few times. The antigen is unknown. Each CDR3 protein is one row after TCRdb ran MiXCR on the RT-PCR reads. Among under 500,000 distinct CDR3 sequences listed, 11% were seen once. Study-level results: Researchers suggested that each seasonal influenza vaccination recruits few new T cells.

Germline V gene sequence: CDR1 SGHVS, CDR2 FNYEAQ. The CDR3 contains 13 residues. The ends were cut back, 5 bases at V and 6 bases at J, with 12 bases in the middle. Here the sequenced sample was PBMCs from blood, taken 40 to 50 days after vaccination. This chain connects TRBV7-6 to TRBJ2-3, with a weak D call TRBD2 (5 bases). This receptor was identified in a man aged 45 to 65 who received an inactivated influenza vaccine. The CDR3 nucleotides read TGTGCCAGCAGCGCGAGGACTCCGGATACGCAGTATTTT. It codes for CASSARTPDTQYF.